These 27 T cell receptor beta chains share one sample of origin, sequenced in a study of blood T cell repertoires in COVID-19. TCRdb keeps only in-frame clones here, not all; method: immunoSEQ multiplex PCR. There are some 330,000 clones in the sample; about 90% occur only once, and approximately 1.8% lies in the top ten. The sequenced sample was PBMCs or T cells enriched from blood (not recorded which). These receptors originate from a man aged 40-49 years in a cohort exposed to, infected with or recovered from COVID-19 (not recorded which).

This clone has only one observation. This chain joins TRBV4-1 and TRBJ1-1, with D perhaps TRBD1 (6 bases). This CDR3 has 14 residues. Germline CDR1 reads MGHRA; CDR2 reads YSYEKL. Trimming took off 4 bases at V and 3 bases at J, with 12 bases between the two ends. The CDR3 sequence is CASSLSNRDTEAFF. CDR3 nucleotide sequence: TGCGCCAGCAGCCTTAGTAACAGGGACACTGAAGCTTTCTTT.

This clone was seen only once. This rearrangement joins TRBV27 to TRBJ2-2, with 7 nucleotides matching TRBD1. Losses at the gene ends were 4 bases for V and 4 bases for J; bases not matched to a gene: 3. Germline V CDR1 and CDR2: MNHEY, SMNVEV (reference sequence). The CDR3 length is 14 residues. The CDR3 loop reads CASSYRGGTGELFF. The CDR3 nucleotides are TGTGCCAGCAGTTACAGGGGTGGCACCGGGGAGCTGTTTTTT.

This clone was counted between two and nine times. The V gene is TRBV5-8, the J gene TRBJ2-2, with TRBD2 matching 9 bases. The junction had 9 bases not matched to a gene; V was cut back by 6 bases and J by 6 bases. The CDR3 sequence is 15 residues long. Per the germline V gene, CDR1 is SGHTS and CDR2 is YDEGEE. This CDR3 is CASTMVGTSSGELFF. In DNA, the CDR3 is TGTGCCAGCACCATGGTTGGGACTAGCTCCGGGGAGCTGTTTTTT. The variable domain in full, completed from reference TRBV5-8 and TRBJ2-2, reads EAGVTQSPTHLIKTRGQQATLRCSPISGHTSVYWYQQALGLGLQFLLWYDEGEERNRGNFPPRFSGRQFPNYSSELNVNALELEDSALYLCASTMVGTSSGELFFGEGSRLTVL.

The chain is built from TRBV6-5 and TRBJ2-5; possible D gene TRBD2, 5 bases. V shed 7 bases and J shed 5 bases, with 14 bases lying between them. Looked up from germline, CDR1 is MNHEY and CDR2 is SVGAGI. This CDR3 region has 13 residues. As DNA, the CDR3 is TGTGCCAGCATGCGAGGGCCGCTTGAGACCCAGTACTTC. Protein sequence: CASMRGPLETQYF.

The chain has TRBV3-1 (or the pseudogene TRBV3-2) and TRBJ2-1; 9 bases are shared with TRBD2. Trimming took 0 bases from V and 7 from J; bases not matched to a gene: 4. CDR1 is LGHDT and CDR2 is YNNKEL in the germline V gene (reference sequence). There are 15 residues in the CDR3. As DNA, the CDR3 is TGTGCCAGCAGCCAAGATAGCGGGAGCAGTAATGAGCAGTTCTTC. This translates into CASSQDSGSSNEQFF.

This chain joins TRBV2 and TRBJ2-4, with 11 positions matching TRBD1. Germline assignment: CDR1 SNHLY and CDR2 FYNNEI. Trimming cost V 5 bases and J 3 bases; bases outside gene matches: 6. The CDR3 is 16 residues long. Written as DNA, the CDR3 is TGTGCCAGCAGTACCGGACAGGGGGCTGGCAAAAACATTCAGTACTTC. It translates to CASSTGQGAGKNIQYF.

This rearrangement joins TRBV3-1 (or the pseudogene TRBV3-2) to TRBJ2-7; TRBD2 might be the D (6 bases). Per the germline V gene, CDR1 is LGHDT and CDR2 is YNNKEL (reference sequence). The ends were cut back, 0 bases at V and 6 bases at J, with 15 bases in the middle. The CDR3 is 15 amino acids. CDR3 amino acids: CASSQDDQRASEQYF. Here the CDR3 DNA reads TGTGCCAGCAGCCAAGATGACCAGCGGGCCAGCGAGCAGTACTTC.

In this sample, this clone turned up once. J is TRBJ2-2 and V is TRBV5-1, with D perhaps TRBD2 (6 bases). Trimming took 3 bases from V and 8 from J, leaving 20 bases between them. This CDR3 has 16 residues. Looked up from germline, CDR1 is SGHRS and CDR2 is YFSETQ. CDR3 nucleotide sequence: TGCGCCAGCAGCTCCGAGGGAGGCGCGGGTCTGGGGGAGCTGTTTTTT. As protein: CASSSEGGAGLGELFF.

A remark on this clone: One end of the junction varies from germline; a read error may be responsible. The rearrangement uses TRBV9 and TRBJ1-2; weak D call: TRBD1 (6 bases). The CDR3 loop spans 14 amino acids. CDR1 is SGDLS, CDR2 YYNGEE, per germline. The chain's CDR3 is CASSVGSGDTSPTF. Here the CDR3 DNA reads TGTGCCAGCAGCGTAGGGAGTGGGGACACATCACCTACTTTC.

The chain recombines TRBV5-8 with TRBJ2-3; no definite D call. V was cut by 4 bases and J by 4 bases, with 4 bases left in between. This CDR3 is built from 11 residues. The germline V gene encodes CDR1 SGHTS and CDR2 YDEGEE. The CDR3 loop reads CASSHSDTQYF. The CDR3 DNA follows: TGTGCCAGCAGCCACTCAGATACGCAGTATTTT.

The chain employs TRBV27 and TRBJ1-2; D is perhaps TRBD1 (5 bases). Trimming shortened V by 1 base and J by 6 bases, and 12 bases separated the two germline ends. From germline, CDR1 is MNHEY and CDR2 SMNVEV (reference sequence). CDR3 length: 14 residues. The CDR3 here is CASSLLGGGHGYTF. In nucleotides, the CDR3 is TGTGCCAGCAGTTTATTGGGCGGGGGTCATGGCTACACCTTC.

The genes are TRBV30 and TRBJ2-7; 9 bases are shared with TRBD1. The CDR3 is made up of 15 amino acids. V shed 1 base and J 4 bases; nucleotides not matched to a gene: 8. Germline V CDR1 and CDR2: GTSNPN, SVGIG (reference sequence). The CDR3 DNA sequence: TGTGCCTGGAGTGGGTTGGACAGGGGAATTTACGAGCAGTACTTC. This translates into CAWSGLDRGIYEQYF.

The chain has TRBV5-6 and TRBJ1-2; maybe TRBD1 (6 bases). V was trimmed by 0 bases and J by 7 bases, leaving 10 bases between them. The CDR3 loop spans 13 amino acids. CDR1 SGHDT and CDR2 YYEEEE come from the germline V gene. The CDR3 DNA sequence: TGTGCCAGCAGCTTGGACAGGGATATTGGCTACACCTTC. Protein product: CASSLDRDIGYTF.

This sequence joins TRBV10-1 and TRBJ2-7, with TRBD2 as a possible D gene (5 bases). The length of the CDR3 is 14 residues. Germline V CDR1 and CDR2: WNHNN, SYGVQD (reference sequence). Trimming took off 0 bases at V and 4 bases at J, with 10 bases between the two ends. DNA for the CDR3: TGCGCCAGCAGTGAGTCCCCCGGACTTTACGAGCAGTACTTC. This translates into CASSESPGLYEQYF.

The gene calls are TRBV20-1 and TRBJ2-7, with a tentative D call TRBD1 (5 bases). This CDR3 spans 13 amino acids. Trimming left V 8 bases short and J 4 bases short, with 18 bases between. Germline assignment: CDR1 DFQATT and CDR2 SNEGSKA (reference sequence). The CDR3 is CSTSAGRFYEQYF. In DNA form, the CDR3 reads TGCAGTACGAGTGCAGGGCGATTTTACGAGCAGTACTTC.

The V call is TRBV6-4, the J call TRBJ2-1, with 9 bases fitting TRBD1. Germline CDR1 reads MRHNA; CDR2 reads SNTAGT. This CDR3 has 15 residues. Trimming removed 4 bases from V and 3 bases from J; junction bases left unmatched: 4. The DNA for the CDR3 is TGTGCCAGCAGTGTCGGACAGGGGCTCTACAATGAGCAGTTCTTC. This translates into CASSVGQGLYNEQFF.

The V call is TRBV28, the J call TRBJ1-3; no clear D gene. Germline V CDR1 and CDR2: MDHEN, SYDVKM. The CDR3 is made up of 13 amino acids. V shed 7 bases and J shed 0 bases, with 7 bases lying between them. CDR3 amino acids: CASTINSGNTIYF. The CDR3 region has the DNA TGTGCCAGCACAATCAACTCTGGAAACACCATATATTTT.

This chain connects TRBV5-5 to TRBJ2-7; weak D call: TRBD2 (6 bases). The CDR3 extends over 13 amino acids. Between the trimmed V and J ends, which lost 2 bases and 4 bases, there was a span of 10 bases. The V gene's germline CDR1 is SGHKS and CDR2 YYEKEE (reference sequence). The DNA of the CDR3 is TGTGCCAGCAGCTTTGCCCGGGGGTACGAGCAGTACTTC. Encoded protein: CASSFARGYEQYF.

The gene calls are TRBV4-1 and TRBJ2-7; the match to TRBD2 covers 12 bases. From germline, CDR1 is MGHRA and CDR2 YSYEKL. Losses at the gene ends were 3 bases for V and 6 bases for J; bases not matched to a gene: 0. This CDR3 spans 13 amino acids. In DNA, the CDR3 is TGCGCCAGCAGCCAGGGACTAGCGGGCGAGCAGTACTTC. Translating gives CASSQGLAGEQYF.

The rearrangement links TRBV10-2 to TRBJ2-5, with 12 bases fitting TRBD2. After removal of 10 bases from V and 6 bases from J, the junction contained 18 bases not matched to a gene. This CDR3 spans 17 amino acids. The germline V gene has CDR1 WSHSY and CDR2 SAAADI. CDR3 protein: CATLGLAGGPGIKTQYF. DNA for the CDR3: TGCGCCACCCTGGGGCTAGCGGGAGGGCCGGGGATAAAGACCCAGTACTTC.

This clone was detected once. This chain connects TRBV5-6 to TRBJ2-7; 8 bases are shared with TRBD1. Per the germline V gene, CDR1 is SGHDT and CDR2 is YYEEEE. The CDR3 has 14 residues. With V trimmed by 5 bases and J by 7 bases, 11 bases remained unmatched. The CDR3 region is CASSLRTGLGEQYF. CDR3 coding DNA: TGTGCCAGCAGTTTGAGGACAGGGTTGGGGGAGCAGTACTTC.

The genes are TRBV9 and TRBJ2-1; 7 bases match TRBD1. The V segment lost 4 bases and the J segment 5 bases; nucleotides outside the gene matches: 9. The CDR3 is made up of 15 amino acids. From germline, CDR1 is SGDLS and CDR2 YYNGEE. CDR3 sequence reads: CASSIRDRDNNEQFF. The CDR3 DNA reads as TGTGCCAGCAGCATCCGGGACAGAGATAACAATGAGCAGTTCTTC.

The CDR3 reads CASSSGGRETQYF. CDR3 in DNA: TGTGCCAGCAGTTCGGGAGGGCGGGAGACCCAGTACTTC. The chain joins TRBV2 to TRBJ2-5; 8 bases fit TRBD2. Trimming took 5 bases from V and 5 from J; bases not matched to a gene: 4. The CDR3 is made up of 13 amino acids. CDR1 is SNHLY, CDR2 FYNNEI, per germline.

The chain couples TRBV10-3 to TRBJ2-1, with a possible D match to TRBD1 (6 bases). The CDR3 spans 16 residues. With 4 bases removed from V and 5 bases from J, the gap between germline ends came to 18 bases. The germline CDR1 and CDR2 sequences are ENHRY and SYGVKD. CDR3 loop: CAISGPTGSGDNEQFF. The CDR3 bases are TGTGCCATCAGTGGACCAACAGGGTCAGGGGACAATGAGCAGTTCTTC.

V gene TRBV30 combines with J gene TRBJ2-7, with D perhaps matching TRBD1 (5 bases). The V gene lost 3 bases and the J gene lost 5 bases, with 17 bases spanning the gap. Germline V gives CDR1 GTSNPN, CDR2 SVGIG (reference sequence). This CDR3 contains 14 residues. This CDR3 reads CAWRGPLQVHEQYF. The CDR3, as DNA: TGTGCCTGGAGGGGGCCCCTACAGGTCCACGAGCAGTACTTC.

The chain couples TRBV5-1 to TRBJ2-7; a possible D gene is TRBD2 (6 bases). Trimming removed 0 bases at V and 0 bases at J, with 10 bases between. Per germline, CDR1 SGHRS and CDR2 YFSETQ. CDR3 length: 15 residues. This CDR3 is CASSLDGGASYEQYF. In DNA form, the CDR3 reads TGCGCCAGCAGCTTGGATGGCGGGGCCTCCTACGAGCAGTACTTC.

This chain links TRBV18 with TRBJ2-7; 11 bases are a match to TRBD2. The V and J ends lost 2 bases and 5 bases, in that order; junction bases with no gene match: 14. The germline V gene encodes CDR1 KGHSH and CDR2 LQKENI. The CDR3 has 18 amino acids. The CDR3 sequence is CASSPRLGLAGGMDEQYF. The CDR3 region has the DNA TGTGCCAGCTCACCAAGGCTGGGGCTAGCGGGAGGTATGGACGAGCAGTACTTC.